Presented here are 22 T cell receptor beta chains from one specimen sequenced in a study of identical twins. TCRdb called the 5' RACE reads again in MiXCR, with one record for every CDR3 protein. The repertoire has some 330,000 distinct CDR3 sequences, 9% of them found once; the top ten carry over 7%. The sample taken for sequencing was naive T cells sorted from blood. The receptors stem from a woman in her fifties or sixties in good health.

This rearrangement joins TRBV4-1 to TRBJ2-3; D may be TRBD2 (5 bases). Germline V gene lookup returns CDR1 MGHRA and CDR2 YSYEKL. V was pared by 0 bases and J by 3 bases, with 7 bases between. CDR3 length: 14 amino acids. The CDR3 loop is CASSQEDSTDTQYF. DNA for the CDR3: TGCGCCAGCAGCCAAGAGGACTCGACAGATACGCAGTATTTT.

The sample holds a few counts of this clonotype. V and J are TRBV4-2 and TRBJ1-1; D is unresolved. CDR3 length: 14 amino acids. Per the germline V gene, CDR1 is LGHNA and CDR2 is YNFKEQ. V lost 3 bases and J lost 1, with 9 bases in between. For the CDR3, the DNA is TGTGCCAGCAGCCAGGCAGCCACGAACACTGAAGCTTTCTTT. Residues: CASSQAATNTEAFF.

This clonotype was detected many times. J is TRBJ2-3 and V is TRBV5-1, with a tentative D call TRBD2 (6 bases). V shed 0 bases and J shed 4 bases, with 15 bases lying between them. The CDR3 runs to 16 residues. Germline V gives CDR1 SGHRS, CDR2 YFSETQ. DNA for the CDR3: TGCGCCAGCAGCTTGGAGGGACTGGAAGGGTCAGATACGCAGTATTTT. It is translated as CASSLEGLEGSDTQYF.

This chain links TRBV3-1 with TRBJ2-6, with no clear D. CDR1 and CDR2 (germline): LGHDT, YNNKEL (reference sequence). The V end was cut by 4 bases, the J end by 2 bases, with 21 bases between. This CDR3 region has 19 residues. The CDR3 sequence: CASSRRTFPRAAGANVLTF. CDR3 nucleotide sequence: TGTGCCAGCAGCCGACGTACCTTCCCTAGGGCGGCTGGGGCCAACGTCCTGACTTTC.

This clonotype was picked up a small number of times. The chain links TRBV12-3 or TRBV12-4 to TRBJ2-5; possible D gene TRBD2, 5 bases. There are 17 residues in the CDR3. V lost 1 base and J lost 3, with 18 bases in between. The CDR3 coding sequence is TGTGCCAGCAGTTTAGAGACTTCCCTAGCTGGTAAAGAGACCCAGTACTTC. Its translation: CASSLETSLAGKETQYF.

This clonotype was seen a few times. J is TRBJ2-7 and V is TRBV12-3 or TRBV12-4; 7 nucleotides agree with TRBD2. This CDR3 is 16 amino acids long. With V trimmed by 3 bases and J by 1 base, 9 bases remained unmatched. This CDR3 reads CASSFEGVAGSYEQYF. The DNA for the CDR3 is TGTGCCAGCAGTTTTGAGGGAGTAGCGGGTTCCTACGAGCAGTACTTC.

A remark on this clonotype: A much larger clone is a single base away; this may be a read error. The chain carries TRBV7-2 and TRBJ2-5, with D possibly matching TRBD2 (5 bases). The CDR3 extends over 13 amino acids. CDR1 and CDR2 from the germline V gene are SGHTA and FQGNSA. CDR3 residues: CASGLRLQETQYF. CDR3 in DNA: TGTGCCAGCGGCTTAAGACTACAAGAGACCCAGTACTTC.

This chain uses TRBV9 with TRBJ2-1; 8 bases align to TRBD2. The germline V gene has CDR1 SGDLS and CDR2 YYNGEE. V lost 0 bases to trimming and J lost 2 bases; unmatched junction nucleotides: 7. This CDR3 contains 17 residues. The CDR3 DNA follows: TGTGCCAGCAGCGTAGACGGGACTAGTGGCCCCTACAATGAGCAGTTCTTC. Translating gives CASSVDGTSGPYNEQFF.

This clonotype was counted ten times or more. The CDR3 bases are TGTGCCAGCAGCTCCCGGCGGGGGGCCTACACCTTC. Translation gives CASSSRRGAYTF. The V and J genes are TRBV12-3 or TRBV12-4 and TRBJ1-2; the D gene is possibly TRBD1 (6 bases). This CDR3 contains 12 residues. With 6 bases removed from V and 10 bases from J, the gap between germline ends came to 15 bases.

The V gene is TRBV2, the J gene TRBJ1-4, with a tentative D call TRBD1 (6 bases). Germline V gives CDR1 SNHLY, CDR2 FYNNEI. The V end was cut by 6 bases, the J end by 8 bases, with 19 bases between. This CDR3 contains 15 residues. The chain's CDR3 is CASRRGATWREKLFF. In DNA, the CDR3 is TGTGCCAGCAGAAGGGGGGCCACATGGAGAGAAAAACTGTTTTTT. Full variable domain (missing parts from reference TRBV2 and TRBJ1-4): EPEVTQTPSHQVTQMGQEVILRCVPISNHLYFYWYRQILGQKVEFLVSFYNNEISEKSEIFDDQFSVERPDGSNFTLKIRSTKLEDSAMYFCASRRGATWREKLFFGSGTQLSVL.

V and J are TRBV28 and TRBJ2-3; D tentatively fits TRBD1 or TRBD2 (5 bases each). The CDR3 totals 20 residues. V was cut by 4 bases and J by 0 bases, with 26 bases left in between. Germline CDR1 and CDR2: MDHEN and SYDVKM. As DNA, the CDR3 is TGTGCCAGCAGTTCGTACCCGGGACGCCCGTGGCAAGAAAGCACAGATACGCAGTATTTT. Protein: CASSSYPGRPWQESTDTQYF.

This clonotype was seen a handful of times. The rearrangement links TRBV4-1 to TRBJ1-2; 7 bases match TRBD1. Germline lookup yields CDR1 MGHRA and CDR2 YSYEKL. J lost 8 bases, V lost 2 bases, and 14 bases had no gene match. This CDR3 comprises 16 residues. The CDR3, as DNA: TGCGCCAGCAGCCAAAAAGAGGGGACAGCCTCTATGGGCTACACCTTC. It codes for CASSQKEGTASMGYTF.

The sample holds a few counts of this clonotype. The CDR3 loop reads CASSLILAGVREQFF. The CDR3 DNA reads as TGTGCCAGCAGCTTAATACTAGCGGGAGTCCGTGAGCAGTTCTTC. The rearrangement joins TRBV11-2 to TRBJ2-1; 11 bases line up with TRBD2. Trimming cost V 2 bases and J 9 bases; bases outside gene matches: 6. CDR1 is SGHAT and CDR2 is FQNNGV in the germline V gene. This CDR3 comprises 15 residues.

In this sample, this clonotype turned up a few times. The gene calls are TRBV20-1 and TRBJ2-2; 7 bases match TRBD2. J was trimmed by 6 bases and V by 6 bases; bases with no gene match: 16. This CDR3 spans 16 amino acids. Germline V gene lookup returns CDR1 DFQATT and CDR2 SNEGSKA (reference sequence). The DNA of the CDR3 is TGCAGTGCCCAGAAGGAGGGAGGGCCCTTGTCCGGGGAGCTGTTTTTT. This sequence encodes CSAQKEGGPLSGELFF.

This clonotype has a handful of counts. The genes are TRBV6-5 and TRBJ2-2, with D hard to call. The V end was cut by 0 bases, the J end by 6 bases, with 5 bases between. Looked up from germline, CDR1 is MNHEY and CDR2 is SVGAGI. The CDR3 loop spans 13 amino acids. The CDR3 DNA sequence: TGTGCCAGCAGTTACTCGATCTCCGGGGAGCTGTTTTTT. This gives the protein CASSYSISGELFF.

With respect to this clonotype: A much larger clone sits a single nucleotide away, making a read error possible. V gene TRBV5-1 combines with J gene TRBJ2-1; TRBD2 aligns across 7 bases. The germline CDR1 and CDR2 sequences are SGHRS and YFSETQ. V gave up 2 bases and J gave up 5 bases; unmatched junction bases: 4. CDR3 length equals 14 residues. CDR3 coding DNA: TGCGCCAGCAGCTTTGGACTAGATAACAATGAGCAGTTCTTC. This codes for CASSFGLDNNEQFF.

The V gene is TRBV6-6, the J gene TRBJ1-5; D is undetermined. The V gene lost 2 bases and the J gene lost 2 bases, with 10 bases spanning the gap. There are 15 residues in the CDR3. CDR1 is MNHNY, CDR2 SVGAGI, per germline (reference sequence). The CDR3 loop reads CASSYEGIGNQPQHF. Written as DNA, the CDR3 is TGTGCCAGCAGTTACGAGGGCATAGGCAATCAGCCCCAGCATTTT.

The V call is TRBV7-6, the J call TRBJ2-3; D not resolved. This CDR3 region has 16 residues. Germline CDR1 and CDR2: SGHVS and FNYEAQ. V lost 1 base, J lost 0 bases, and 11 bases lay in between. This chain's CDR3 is CASSLVTLPSTDTQYF. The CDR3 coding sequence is TGTGCCAGCAGCTTAGTAACTTTACCTAGCACAGATACGCAGTATTTT. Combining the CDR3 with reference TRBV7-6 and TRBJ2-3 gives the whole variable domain GAGVSQSPRYKVTKRGQDVALRCDPISGHVSLYWYRQALGQGPEFLTYFNYEAQQDKSGLPNDRFSAERPEGSISTLTIQRTEQRDSAMYRCASSLVTLPSTDTQYFGPGTRLTVL.

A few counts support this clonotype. CDR3 bases: TGTGCCAGCACCTCTCAGAGGATTCTCTACGAGCAGTACTTC. It translates to CASTSQRILYEQYF. The chain has TRBV11-3 and TRBJ2-7; D remains unclear. V lost 7 bases and J 3 bases, leaving 16 bases between the germline ends. The CDR3 runs to 14 residues. Germline CDR1 and CDR2: SGHNT and YENEEA. The full variable domain, rest sourced from reference TRBV11-3 and TRBJ2-7, is EAGVVQSPRYKIIEKKQPVAFWCNPISGHNTLYWYLQNLGQGPELLIRYENEEAVDDSQLPKDRFSAERLKGVDSTLKIQPAELGDSAVYLCASTSQRILYEQYFGPGTRLTVT.

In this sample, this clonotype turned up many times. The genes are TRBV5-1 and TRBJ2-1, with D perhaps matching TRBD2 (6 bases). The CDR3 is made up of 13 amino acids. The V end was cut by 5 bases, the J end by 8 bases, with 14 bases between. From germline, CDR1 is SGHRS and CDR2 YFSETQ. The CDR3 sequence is CASRVGGEHEQFF. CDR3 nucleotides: TGCGCCAGCAGGGTGGGAGGTGAACATGAGCAGTTCTTC.

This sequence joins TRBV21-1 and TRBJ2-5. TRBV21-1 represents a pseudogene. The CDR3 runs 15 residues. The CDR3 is CASSKELAKTETQYF. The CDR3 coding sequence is TGTGCCAGCAGCAAAGAGTTGGCCAAAACCGAGACCCAGTACTTC.

CDR3 sequence reads: CASSLRDSEAFF. In DNA form, the CDR3 reads TGTGCCAGCAGCTTAAGGGACAGTGAAGCTTTCTTT. The chain recombines TRBV11-2 with TRBJ1-1, with 7 positions matching TRBD1. The CDR3 spans 12 residues. V dropped 2 bases and J dropped 7; count of bases not matched to a gene: 1. CDR1 and CDR2 (germline): SGHAT, FQNNGV. The full variable domain, with the rest looked up from reference TRBV11-2 and TRBJ1-1, is EAGVAQSPRYKIIEKRQSVAFWCNPISGHATLYWYQQILGQGPKLLIQFQNNGVVDDSQLPKDRFSAERLKGVDSTLKIQPAKLEDSAVYLCASSLRDSEAFFGQGTRLTVV.